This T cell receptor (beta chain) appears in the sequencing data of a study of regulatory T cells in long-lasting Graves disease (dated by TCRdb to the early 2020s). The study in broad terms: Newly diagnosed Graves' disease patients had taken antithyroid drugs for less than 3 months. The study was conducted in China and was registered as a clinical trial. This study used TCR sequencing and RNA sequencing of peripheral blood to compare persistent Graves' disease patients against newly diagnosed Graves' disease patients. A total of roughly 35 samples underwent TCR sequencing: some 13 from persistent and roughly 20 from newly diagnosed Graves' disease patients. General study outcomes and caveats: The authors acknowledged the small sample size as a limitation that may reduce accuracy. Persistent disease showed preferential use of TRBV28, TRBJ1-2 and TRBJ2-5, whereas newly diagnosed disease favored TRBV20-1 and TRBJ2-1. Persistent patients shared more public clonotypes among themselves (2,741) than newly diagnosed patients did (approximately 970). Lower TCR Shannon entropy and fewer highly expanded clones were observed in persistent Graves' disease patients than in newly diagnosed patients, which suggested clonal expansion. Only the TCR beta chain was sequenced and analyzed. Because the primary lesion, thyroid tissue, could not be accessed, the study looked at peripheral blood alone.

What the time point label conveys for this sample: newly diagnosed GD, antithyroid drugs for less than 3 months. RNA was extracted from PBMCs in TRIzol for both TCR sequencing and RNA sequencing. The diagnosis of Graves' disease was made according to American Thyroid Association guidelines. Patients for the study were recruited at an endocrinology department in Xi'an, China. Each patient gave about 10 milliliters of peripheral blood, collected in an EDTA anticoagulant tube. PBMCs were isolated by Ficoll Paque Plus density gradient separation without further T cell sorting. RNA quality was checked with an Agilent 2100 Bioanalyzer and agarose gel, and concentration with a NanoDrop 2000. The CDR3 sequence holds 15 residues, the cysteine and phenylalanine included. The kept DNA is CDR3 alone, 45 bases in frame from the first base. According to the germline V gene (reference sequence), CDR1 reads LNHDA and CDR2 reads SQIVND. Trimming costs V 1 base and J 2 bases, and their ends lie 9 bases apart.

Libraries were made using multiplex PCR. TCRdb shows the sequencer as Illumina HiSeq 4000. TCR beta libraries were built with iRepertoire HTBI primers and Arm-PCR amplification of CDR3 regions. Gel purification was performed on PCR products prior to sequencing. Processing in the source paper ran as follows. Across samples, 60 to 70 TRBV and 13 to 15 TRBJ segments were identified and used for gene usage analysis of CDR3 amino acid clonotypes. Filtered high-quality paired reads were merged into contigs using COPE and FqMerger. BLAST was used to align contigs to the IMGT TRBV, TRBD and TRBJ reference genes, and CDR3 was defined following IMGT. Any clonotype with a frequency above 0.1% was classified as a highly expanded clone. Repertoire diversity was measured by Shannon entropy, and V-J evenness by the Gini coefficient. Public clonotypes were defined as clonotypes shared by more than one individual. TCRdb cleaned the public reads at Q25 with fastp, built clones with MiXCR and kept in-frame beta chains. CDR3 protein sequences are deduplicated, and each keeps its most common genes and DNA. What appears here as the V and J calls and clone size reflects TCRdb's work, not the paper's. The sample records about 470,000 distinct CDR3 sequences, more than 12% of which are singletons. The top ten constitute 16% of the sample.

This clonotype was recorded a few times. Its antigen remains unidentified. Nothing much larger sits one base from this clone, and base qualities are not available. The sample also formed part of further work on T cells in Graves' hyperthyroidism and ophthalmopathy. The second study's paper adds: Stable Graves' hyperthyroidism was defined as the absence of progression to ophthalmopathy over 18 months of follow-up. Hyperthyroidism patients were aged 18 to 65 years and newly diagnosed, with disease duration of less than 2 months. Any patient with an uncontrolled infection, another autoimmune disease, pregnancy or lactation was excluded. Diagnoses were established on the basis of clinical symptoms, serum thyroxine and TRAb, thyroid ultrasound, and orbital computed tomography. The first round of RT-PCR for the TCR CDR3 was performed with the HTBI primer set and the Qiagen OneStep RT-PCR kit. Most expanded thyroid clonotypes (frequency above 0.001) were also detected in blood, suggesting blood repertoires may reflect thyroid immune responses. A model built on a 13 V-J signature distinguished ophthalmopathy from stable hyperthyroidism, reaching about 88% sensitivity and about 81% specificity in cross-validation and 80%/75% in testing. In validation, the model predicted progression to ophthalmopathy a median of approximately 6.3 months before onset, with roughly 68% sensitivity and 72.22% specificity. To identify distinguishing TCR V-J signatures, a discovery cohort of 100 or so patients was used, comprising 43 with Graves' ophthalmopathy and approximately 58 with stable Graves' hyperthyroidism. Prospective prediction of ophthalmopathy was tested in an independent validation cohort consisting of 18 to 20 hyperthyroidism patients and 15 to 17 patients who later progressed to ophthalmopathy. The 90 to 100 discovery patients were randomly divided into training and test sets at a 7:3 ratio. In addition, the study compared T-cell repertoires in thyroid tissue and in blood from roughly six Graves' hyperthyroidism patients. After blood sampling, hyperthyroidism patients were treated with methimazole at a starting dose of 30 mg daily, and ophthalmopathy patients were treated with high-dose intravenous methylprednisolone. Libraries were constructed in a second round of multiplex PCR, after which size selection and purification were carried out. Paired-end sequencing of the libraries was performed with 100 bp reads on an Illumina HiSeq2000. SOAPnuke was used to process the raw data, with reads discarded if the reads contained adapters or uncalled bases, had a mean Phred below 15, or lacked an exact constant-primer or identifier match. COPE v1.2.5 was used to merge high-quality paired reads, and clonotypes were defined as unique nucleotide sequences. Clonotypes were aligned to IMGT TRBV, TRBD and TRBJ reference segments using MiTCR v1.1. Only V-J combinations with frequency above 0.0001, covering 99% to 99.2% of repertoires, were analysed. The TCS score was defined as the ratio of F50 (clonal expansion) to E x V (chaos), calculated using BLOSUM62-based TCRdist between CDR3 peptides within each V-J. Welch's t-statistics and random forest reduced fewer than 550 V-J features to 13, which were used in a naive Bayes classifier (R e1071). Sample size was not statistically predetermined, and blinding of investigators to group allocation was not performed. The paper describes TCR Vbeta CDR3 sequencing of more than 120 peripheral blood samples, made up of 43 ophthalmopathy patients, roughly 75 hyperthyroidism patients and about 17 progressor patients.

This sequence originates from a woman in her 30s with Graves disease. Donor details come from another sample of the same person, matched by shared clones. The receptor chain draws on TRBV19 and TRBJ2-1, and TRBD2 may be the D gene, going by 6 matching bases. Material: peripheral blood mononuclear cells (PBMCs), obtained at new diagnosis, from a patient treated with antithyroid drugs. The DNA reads TGTGCCAGTAGTATAGGCGGGACCGCCTACAATGAGCAGTTCTTC. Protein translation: CASSIGGTAYNEQFF.